One and the same sample provided the 29 T cell receptor beta chains below, sequenced in a study of regulatory T cells in long-lasting Graves disease. Building the TCR beta libraries relied on iRepertoire HTBI primers, and CDR3 regions underwent Arm-PCR. TCRdb re-called the multiplex PCR reads with MiXCR, one entry per CDR3 protein. The sample gives 550,000 to 700,000 distinct CDR3 sequences, about 15% of which show up once; about 11% is in the top ten. Time point: newly diagnosed GD, antithyroid drugs for less than 3 months. Extracted PBMC RNA gave rise to the TCR library. These sequences were also reported in another study, on T cells in Graves' hyperthyroidism and ophthalmopathy.

The sample here was peripheral blood mononuclear cells (PBMCs), taken at new diagnosis, from a patient treated with antithyroid drugs. These TCRs come from a man aged 18 to 35 with Graves disease.

This clonotype came up many times. V usage is TRBV12-3 or TRBV12-4 and J usage is TRBJ2-5; D is possibly TRBD1 (5 bases). Trimming stripped 7 bases from V and 5 bases from J, with 14 bases between. The CDR3 length is 13 residues. The CDR3 reads CASTARVGETQYF. The CDR3 DNA follows: TGTGCCAGCACTGCCAGGGTTGGGGAGACCCAGTACTTC.

This clonotype has at least ten counts. The V gene is TRBV5-1, the J gene TRBJ2-5; D might be TRBD1 (6 bases). There are 13 residues in the CDR3. The V and J ends lost 3 bases and 4 bases respectively, with 10 bases between them. The germline V gene has CDR1 SGHRS and CDR2 YFSETQ. CDR3 bases: TGCGCCAGCAGCTCGATACAGGGAGAGACCCAGTACTTC. It is translated as CASSSIQGETQYF.

Remarks on this clonotype: A much larger clone is a single base away; this may be a read error. The V gene is TRBV6-4, the J gene TRBJ2-2; TRBD2 aligns across 10 bases. The CDR3 totals 16 residues. J gave up 6 bases and V 6 bases, and 10 bases lay outside the gene matches. CDR1 is MRHNA and CDR2 is SNTAGT in the germline V gene. CDR3 protein: CASRDLAGASAGELFF. CDR3 nucleotides: TGTGCCAGCAGAGACCTAGCGGGAGCCTCAGCCGGGGAGCTGTTTTTT.

This clonotype appeared many times. The chain links TRBV29-1 to TRBJ2-1, with TRBD1 identical over 8 bases. Trimming took 6 bases from V and 6 from J; bases not matched to a gene: 10. CDR1 SQVTM and CDR2 ANQGSEA come from the germline V gene. There are 14 residues in the CDR3. The CDR3 reads CSVERGQVGNEQFF. As DNA, the CDR3 is TGCAGCGTAGAAAGGGGACAGGTGGGCAATGAGCAGTTCTTC.

The V call is TRBV28, the J call TRBJ1-1; D is unclear. V was shortened by 3 bases and J by 4 bases, with 15 bases between the two germline ends. Germline V gene sequence: CDR1 MDHEN, CDR2 SYDVKM. The CDR3 runs 15 residues. In DNA, the CDR3 is TGTGCCAGCAGTTTCAAATGGGCCTCGCGCACTGAAGCTTTCTTT. Its protein is CASSFKWASRTEAFF.

This clonotype was counted at least ten times. This chain joins TRBV7-3 and TRBJ2-1; TRBD2 matches at 9 bases. The CDR3 has 14 residues. Trimming cost V 2 bases and J 5 bases; bases outside gene matches: 1. The germline V gene encodes CDR1 SGHTA and CDR2 FQGTGA. CDR3 loop: CASSLVAGDNEQFF. The CDR3 DNA is TGTGCCAGCAGCTTAGTAGCGGGAGACAATGAGCAGTTCTTC.

The V call is TRBV20-1, the J call TRBJ2-1; 11 bases agree with TRBD2. The J call may be in error: the DNA end matches TRBJ2-5 better. The CDR3 consists of 18 residues. In germline, CDR1 is DFQATT, CDR2 SNEGSKA (reference sequence). The chain's CDR3 is CSAIIIKSSGRARETQYF. The CDR3 DNA reads as TGCAGTGCTATAATCATTAAAAGTAGCGGGAGGGCCAGGGAGACCCAGTACTTC.

The table lists this clonotype with many counts. This sequence joins TRBV6-1 and TRBJ2-3; no definite D call. V lost 6 bases, J lost 6 bases, and 10 bases lay in between. The CDR3 consists of 12 residues. CDR1 is MNHNS and CDR2 is SASEGT in the germline V gene. The CDR3 coding sequence is TGTGCCAGCAGCGCTAGATGGGATACGCAGTATTTT. Translated: CASSARWDTQYF.

The chain links TRBV5-1 to TRBJ2-5; D gene uncertain. The CDR3 is 12 amino acids. Trimming took off 5 bases at V and 0 bases at J, with 5 bases between the two ends. Germline CDR1 is SGHRS and CDR2 is YFSETQ. CDR3 sequence: CASSGDQETQYF. DNA for the CDR3: TGCGCCAGCAGTGGCGACCAAGAGACCCAGTACTTC.

This clonotype has at least ten counts. The V and J genes are TRBV7-8 and TRBJ2-7; 9 bases are a match to TRBD2. CDR1 SGHVS and CDR2 FQNEAQ come from the germline V gene. The CDR3 length is 15 residues. V shed 1 base and J 4 bases; nucleotides not matched to a gene: 5. The CDR3 region is CASSLVGSGRYEQYF. In nucleotides, the CDR3 is TGTGCCAGCAGCTTAGTTGGTAGCGGGAGATACGAGCAGTACTTC.

This clonotype was picked up a small number of times. The chain recombines TRBV20-1 with TRBJ2-1, with 11 bases matching TRBD2. The germline CDR1 and CDR2 sequences are DFQATT and SNEGSKA (reference sequence). With V trimmed by 3 bases and J by 7 bases, 11 bases remained unmatched. This CDR3 contains 16 residues. The CDR3 region has the DNA TGCAGTGCTAGGGGATCTTCTAGCGGGGGGCAGAATGAGCAGTTCTTC. As protein: CSARGSSSGGQNEQFF.

This clonotype was seen a handful of times. The chain joins TRBV20-1 to TRBJ1-2; 7 nucleotides line up with TRBD1. The V and J ends lost 2 bases and 1 base, in that order; junction bases with no gene match: 7. The V gene's germline CDR1 is DFQATT and CDR2 SNEGSKA (reference sequence). This CDR3 contains 15 residues. CDR3 sequence (DNA): TGCAGTGCTAGATCTCGACAGGGCCGTAACTATGGCTACACCTTC. As protein: CSARSRQGRNYGYTF.

This clonotype has a handful of counts. The genes are TRBV9 and TRBJ2-2; 10 bases map to TRBD2. Germline V gene sequence: CDR1 SGDLS, CDR2 YYNGEE. The CDR3 covers 18 residues. Unmatched junction bases numbered 12, after V lost 4 bases and J lost 3 bases. The chain's CDR3 is CASSRRDGLAVYTGELFF. The CDR3 nucleotides read TGTGCCAGCAGCCGACGGGACGGACTAGCGGTATACACCGGGGAGCTGTTTTTT.

This clonotype was detected many times. The chain joins TRBV30 to TRBJ2-7; the D is unclear. The germline gives CDR1 GTSNPN, CDR2 SVGIG (reference sequence). Between the trimmed V and J ends, which lost 0 bases and 7 bases, there was a span of 16 bases. CDR3 size: 14 residues. The CDR3 loop is CAWSVLTRHREQYF. The CDR3 DNA is TGTGCCTGGAGTGTACTGACCCGGCACCGGGAGCAGTACTTC.

This clonotype has a count of ten or more. This rearrangement joins TRBV20-1 to TRBJ1-5; unclear D gene. Germline-derived CDR1 and CDR2 are DFQATT and SNEGSKA (reference sequence). V was cut by 7 bases and J by 0 bases, with 10 bases left in between. This CDR3 is built from 13 residues. In DNA, the CDR3 is TGCAGTGGCAGCGGGGATAGCAATCAGCCCCAGCATTTT. Translation gives CSGSGDSNQPQHF.

V is TRBV20-1 and J is TRBJ2-1; 15 bases match TRBD2. Trimming cost V 6 bases and J 6 bases; bases outside gene matches: 3. Germline lookup yields CDR1 DFQATT and CDR2 SNEGSKA (reference sequence). This CDR3 comprises 14 residues. In DNA, the CDR3 is TGCAGTGCCCCGGGACTAGCGGGAGGCAATGAGCAGTTCTTC. Its protein is CSAPGLAGGNEQFF.

The sample holds a few counts of this clonotype. Because it lacks the conserved phenylalanine or tryptophan at the end, this CDR3 is likely a read error. J is TRBJ2-3 and V is TRBV12-3 or TRBV12-4, with 7 bases lining up with TRBD2. The CDR3 covers 15 residues. V gave up 3 bases and J gave up 4 bases; unmatched junction bases: 7. The CDR3 sequence: CASSFHLREADTQYV. In nucleotides, the CDR3 is TGTGCCAGCAGTTTTCATCTTCGGGAGGCAGATACGCAGTATGTT.

In this sample, this clonotype turned up a few times. The V gene is TRBV20-1, the J gene TRBJ2-1; the match to TRBD2 covers 7 bases. There are 14 residues in the CDR3. The germline V gene has CDR1 DFQATT and CDR2 SNEGSKA (reference sequence). V was pared by 4 bases and J by 0 bases, with 3 bases of the junction left unmatched. CDR3 DNA sequence: TGCAGTGCTATAAGCGGGACCTCCTACAATGAGCAGTTCTTC. It yields the protein CSAISGTSYNEQFF.

The CDR3 here is CASSLTSVDPYNSPLHF. The CDR3 coding sequence is TGTGCCAGCAGTTTGACCTCAGTGGACCCCTATAATTCACCCCTCCACTTT. The chain combines TRBV28 with TRBJ1-6; no firm D call. Per the germline V gene, CDR1 is MDHEN and CDR2 is SYDVKM. Trimming took 3 bases from V and 2 from J, leaving 14 bases between them. The CDR3 spans 17 residues.

The V gene is TRBV29-1, the J gene TRBJ1-1, with D uncertain. This CDR3 is 13 amino acids long. Germline CDR1 is SQVTM and CDR2 is ANQGSEA. The ends were cut back, 5 bases at V and 6 bases at J, with 16 bases in the middle. CDR3 sequence: CSVIISENAEAFF. CDR3 DNA sequence: TGCAGCGTTATAATATCGGAAAACGCTGAAGCTTTCTTT.

Here the CDR3 reads CASSETGNGYTF. CDR3 nucleotides: TGTGCCAGCAGTGAAACCGGAAATGGCTACACCTTC. V and J are TRBV6-1 and TRBJ1-2; D ambiguous. The V gene lost 2 bases and the J gene lost 6 bases, with 7 bases spanning the gap. The CDR3 extends over 12 amino acids. The germline V gene has CDR1 MNHNS and CDR2 SASEGT.

This clonotype was observed a handful of times. CDR3 nucleotide sequence: TGTGCCAGCAGCTTAGCCGTGGGGAATGGCTACACCTTC. Amino acid sequence: CASSLAVGNGYTF. The rearrangement joins TRBV7-9 to TRBJ1-2; D call uncertain. Germline-derived CDR1 and CDR2 are SEHNR and FQNEAQ (reference sequence). CDR3 length: 13 residues. V gave up 0 bases and J gave up 6 bases, with 8 bases separating them.

There are a few counts of this clonotype. The rearrangement joins TRBV3-1 to TRBJ2-2; D gene unclear. The CDR3 runs to 13 residues. CDR1 and CDR2 from the germline V gene are LGHDT and YNNKEL (reference sequence). V shed 6 bases and J shed 8 bases, with 13 bases lying between them. CDR3 coding DNA: TGTGCCAGCAGAACAGACCTCGTAGGGGAGCTGTTTTTT. This gives the protein CASRTDLVGELFF.

J is TRBJ2-3 and V is TRBV7-3, with 8 bases that match TRBD1. Germline CDR1 and CDR2: SGHTA and FQGTGA. The trim removed 0 bases at V and 4 bases at J, leaving 6 bases unmatched. The CDR3 runs 16 residues. The DNA of the CDR3 is TGTGCCAGCAGCTTAACCCCAGGGGGCCCGGCAGATACGCAGTATTTT. This codes for CASSLTPGGPADTQYF.

V gene TRBV12-3 or TRBV12-4 combines with J gene TRBJ1-2, with D maybe TRBD1 (5 bases). The V end lost 7 bases, the J end lost 6 bases, and 15 bases lay between the germline ends. This CDR3 has 13 residues. CDR3 sequence: CASKSFPQDGYTF. In DNA form, the CDR3 reads TGTGCCAGCAAGAGCTTCCCACAGGATGGCTACACCTTC.

There are a few counts of this clonotype. The rearrangement uses TRBV12-5 and TRBJ2-2; TRBD2 aligns across 9 bases. This CDR3 is 16 amino acids long. The germline gives CDR1 LGHNT, CDR2 FRNRAP. V trimming: 4 bases; J trimming: 1 base; junction bases outside the gene matches: 4. The CDR3 nucleotides are TGTGCTAGTGGTTCCCGACTAGCGGAGAACACCGGGGAGCTGTTTTTT. This sequence encodes CASGSRLAENTGELFF.

With respect to this clonotype: A much bigger clone sits one base away, suggesting this may be a read error. The J gene is TRBJ2-1, the V gene TRBV20-1; maybe TRBD1 (6 bases). The end of the DNA is better explained by TRBJ2-5, so the J call may be wrong. Germline-derived CDR1 and CDR2 are DFQATT and SNEGSKA (reference sequence). This CDR3 has 14 residues. The CDR3 nucleotides are TGCAGTGCTTACAGAACAGGGTTCCGAGAGACCCAGTACTTC. Translation gives CSAYRTGFRETQYF.

This clonotype was seen ten or more times. The chain combines TRBV5-6 with TRBJ1-2; no firm D call. The CDR3 totals 12 residues. Looked up from germline, CDR1 is SGHDT and CDR2 is YYEEEE. CDR3 sequence: CPGHTRYYGYTF. The CDR3 DNA reads as TGTCCGGGCCATACGCGGTACTATGGCTACACCTTC.

This clonotype has only a few counts. The genes are TRBV2 and TRBJ2-3; TRBD1 aligns across 9 bases. V lost 5 bases and J lost 3; bases outside the gene matches: 3. Germline assignment: CDR1 SNHLY and CDR2 FYNNEI. This CDR3 region has 14 residues. CDR3 sequence reads: CASSWDRETDTQYF. CDR3 nucleotide sequence: TGTGCCAGCAGTTGGGACAGGGAAACAGATACGCAGTATTTT.